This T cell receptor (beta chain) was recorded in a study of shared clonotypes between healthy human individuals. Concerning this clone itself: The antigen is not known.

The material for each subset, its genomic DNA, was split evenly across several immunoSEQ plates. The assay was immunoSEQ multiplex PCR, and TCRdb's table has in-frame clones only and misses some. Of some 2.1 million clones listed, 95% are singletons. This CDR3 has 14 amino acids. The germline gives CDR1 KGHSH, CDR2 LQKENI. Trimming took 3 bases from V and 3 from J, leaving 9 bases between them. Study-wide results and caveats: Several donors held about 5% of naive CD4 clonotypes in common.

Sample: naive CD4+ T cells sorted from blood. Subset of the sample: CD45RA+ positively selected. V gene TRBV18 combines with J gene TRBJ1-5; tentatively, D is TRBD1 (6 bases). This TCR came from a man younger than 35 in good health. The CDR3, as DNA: TGTGCCAGCTCACCCTACAGGGACAATCAGCCCCAGCATTTT. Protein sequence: CASSPYRDNQPQHF.